Listed below are T cell receptor beta chains from one sample, sequenced in a study of blood T cell repertoires in COVID-19. TCRdb's copy holds only in-frame clones and misses some; the assay was immunoSEQ multiplex PCR. The data show about 250,000 clones, approximately 85% seen once. The source material was PBMCs or T cells enriched from blood (not recorded which). All receptors come from a woman between 45 and 65 years old with acute COVID-19. CDR3s include the opening cysteine and the closing phenylalanine or tryptophan. Each record gives: J gene, D gene, V gene, clone size, CDR3 DNA, CDR3 protein. D genes are given only for firm matches. Size values are once, few and many counts, or a class for expanded clones, and some rows have none.

J: TRBJ1-1
D: NA
V: TRBV12-3/TRBV12-4
size: NA
DNA: TGTGCCAGCAGTTATATACAGGGAACTGAAGCTTTCTTT
CDR3: CASSYIQGTEAFF

J: TRBJ1-3
D: NA
V: TRBV18
size: NA
DNA: TGTGCCAGCTCAGCTCCAGGGGCCCTCGGAAACACCATATATTTT
CDR3: CASSAPGALGNTIYF

J: TRBJ1-2
D: TRBD1
V: TRBV9
size: once
DNA: TGTGCCAGCACCGATCGGACAGGGGACTCTGGCTACACCTTC
CDR3: CASTDRTGDSGYTF

J: TRBJ2-1
D: TRBD2
V: TRBV11-2
size: NA
DNA: TGTGCCAGCAGCTTACGCCCCGCCGTGACTAGCGGGGGGGCAAATGAGCAGTTCTTC
CDR3: CASSLRPAVTSGGANEQFF

J: TRBJ1-2
D: NA
V: TRBV30
size: once
DNA: TGTGCCTGGGGGGCAGCAGGGTTCGGCTACACCTTC
CDR3: CAWGAAGFGYTF

J: TRBJ2-1
D: TRBD2
V: TRBV27
size: NA
DNA: TGTGCCACCCTCGGACTAGCGGGGGGTCCTCAGCCGGACAATGAGCAGTTCTTC
CDR3: CATLGLAGGPQPDNEQFF

J: TRBJ1-2
D: TRBD1
V: TRBV6-1
size: NA
DNA: TGTGCCAGCAGTGAAATTGACAGGGGGCGCCGGGGATATGGCTACACCTTC
CDR3: CASSEIDRGRRGYGYTF

J: TRBJ1-4
D: NA
V: TRBV6-5
size: NA
DNA: TGTGCCAGCAGTCCAGGGGACGTAACTAATGAAAAACTGTTTTTT
CDR3: CASSPGDVTNEKLFF

J: TRBJ1-2
D: TRBD1
V: TRBV7-3
size: NA
DNA: TGTGCCAGCAGCCTCCGGGACAGGGGAGACTATGGCTACACCTTC
CDR3: CASSLRDRGDYGYTF

J: TRBJ2-1
D: NA
V: TRBV19
size: NA
DNA: TGTGCCAGTAGCCCACGAGACTACGTCGGGAATGAGCAGTTCTTC
CDR3: CASSPRDYVGNEQFF

J: TRBJ2-7
D: TRBD1
V: TRBV19
size: few
DNA: TGTGCCAGTAGTATCCCGGGACAGGGACTCTACGAGCAGTACTTC
CDR3: CASSIPGQGLYEQYF

J: TRBJ2-7
D: TRBD1
V: TRBV4-3
size: NA
DNA: TGCGCCAGCAGCCAAGATCGGTTCGGGACAGGCGGATACGAGCAGTACTTC
CDR3: CASSQDRFGTGGYEQYF

J: TRBJ2-2
D: NA
V: TRBV5-4
size: NA
DNA: TGTGCCAGCAGCGGGGGGGCGAGCACCGGGGAGCTGTTTTTT
CDR3: CASSGGASTGELFF

J: TRBJ1-5
D: NA
V: TRBV2
size: NA
DNA: TGTGCCAGCAGAGAACAGGTTAGCAATCAGCCCCAGCATTTT
CDR3: CASREQVSNQPQHF

J: TRBJ1-6
D: NA
V: TRBV3-1/TRBV3-2
size: NA
DNA: TGTGCCAGCAGCCACAGGGGAAATTCACCCCTCCACTTT
CDR3: CASSHRGNSPLHF

J: TRBJ1-6
D: NA
V: TRBV5-4
size: NA
DNA: TGTGCCAGCAGCCCTACCAATAATTCACCCCTCCACTTT
CDR3: CASSPTNNSPLHF

J: TRBJ2-1
D: NA
V: TRBV9
size: NA
DNA: TGTGCCAGCAGCGTGAACTTCCCGCGTGGAGCCTACAATGAGCAGTTCTTC
CDR3: CASSVNFPRGAYNEQFF

J: TRBJ1-5
D: NA
V: TRBV19
size: NA
DNA: TGTGCCAGTAGTATGGGAGATAGGGTTAATCAGCCCCAGCATTTT
CDR3: CASSMGDRVNQPQHF

J: TRBJ1-2
D: NA
V: TRBV6-2/TRBV6-3
size: few
DNA: TGTGCCAGCAGTTCTACCGGACAAAAGGGCTACACCTTC
CDR3: CASSSTGQKGYTF

J: TRBJ2-7
D: NA
V: TRBV30
size: NA
DNA: TGTGCCTGGAACTCGATGGTAGCCGAGCAGTACTTC
CDR3: CAWNSMVAEQYF

J: TRBJ1-4
D: TRBD1
V: TRBV6-6
size: NA
DNA: TGTGCCAGCAGTCCAAAGGACAGGGGAGAAAAACTGTTTTTT
CDR3: CASSPKDRGEKLFF

J: TRBJ2-3
D: NA
V: TRBV9
size: NA
DNA: TGTGCCAGCAGCGTAGCAGCGGCTGGAGATACGCAGTATTTT
CDR3: CASSVAAAGDTQYF

J: TRBJ1-1
D: NA
V: TRBV10-2
size: NA
DNA: TGCGCCAGCAGGGGAGACCGAATCACTGAAGCTTTCTTT
CDR3: CASRGDRITEAFF

J: TRBJ2-2
D: NA
V: TRBV5-4
size: NA
DNA: TGTGCCAGCAGCTTGTTGGCAGGGGTGACCGGGGAGCTGTTTTTT
CDR3: CASSLLAGVTGELFF

J: TRBJ2-3
D: TRBD2
V: TRBV7-3
size: NA
DNA: TGTGCCAGCAGCTTCGGGGGGGCAACAGATACGCAGTATTTT
CDR3: CASSFGGATDTQYF

J: TRBJ1-5
D: NA
V: TRBV21-1
size: NA
DNA: TGTGCCAGCAGCAACCGGGAGCAGAGCAATCAGCCCCAGCATTTT
CDR3: CASSNREQSNQPQHF

J: TRBJ2-2
D: NA
V: TRBV19
size: NA
DNA: TGTGCCAGTAGTGGGATACAGGGCTGGCGGACCGGGGAGCTGTTTTTT
CDR3: CASSGIQGWRTGELFF

J: TRBJ1-2
D: TRBD1
V: TRBV5-1
size: few
DNA: TGCGCCAGCAGCGCCCCGGGACAGGAGCGTGTTGGCTACACCTTC
CDR3: CASSAPGQERVGYTF

J: TRBJ2-7
D: TRBD1
V: TRBV5-1
size: NA
DNA: TGCGCCAGCAGCTTGGCCCGGGACAGGACCTACGAGCAGTACTTC
CDR3: CASSLARDRTYEQYF

J: TRBJ2-7
D: NA
V: TRBV19
size: NA
DNA: TGTGCCAGTAGTATTGGACTGATCCCATCCTCCTACGAGCAGTACTTC
CDR3: CASSIGLIPSSYEQYF

J: TRBJ1-6
D: TRBD1
V: TRBV7-9
size: NA
DNA: TGTGCCAGCAGCCCCCGACAGGGGGCTTCTTCACCCCTCCACTTT
CDR3: CASSPRQGASSPLHF

J: TRBJ1-2
D: NA
V: TRBV7-2
size: NA
DNA: TGTGCCAGCAGCGAGAGTACAGGGTATGGCTACACCTTC
CDR3: CASSESTGYGYTF

J: TRBJ1-2
D: NA
V: TRBV6-2/TRBV6-3
size: NA
DNA: TGTGCCAGCAGTTACATCCCAGGGTGGGGCGGCTACACCTTC
CDR3: CASSYIPGWGGYTF

J: TRBJ1-6
D: NA
V: TRBV11-2
size: NA
DNA: TGTGCCAGCAGCTCAAGTCTGACCAGGGTAACGGATTCACCCCTCCACTTT
CDR3: CASSSSLTRVTDSPLHF

J: TRBJ1-1
D: NA
V: TRBV6-5
size: NA
DNA: TGTGCCAGCACTACGAACAGGGTGTGGGCTGAAGCTTTCTTT
CDR3: CASTTNRVWAEAFF

J: TRBJ2-4
D: NA
V: TRBV7-9
size: NA
DNA: TGTGCCAGCACCTTGGGGAATGAGGTGGCCAAAAACATTCAGTACTTC
CDR3: CASTLGNEVAKNIQYF

J: TRBJ2-3
D: TRBD2
V: TRBV3-1/TRBV3-2
size: NA
DNA: TGTGCCAGCAGCCTTAATAGCGGGGGAGGGGCAGATACGCAGTATTTT
CDR3: CASSLNSGGGADTQYF

J: TRBJ1-1
D: NA
V: TRBV6-5
size: once
DNA: TGTGCCAGCAGTTACTCGTACAGAAACACTGAAGCTTTCTTT
CDR3: CASSYSYRNTEAFF

J: TRBJ1-5
D: NA
V: TRBV7-9
size: NA
DNA: TGTGCCAGCAGTCAAAATTCGATCAGCGATAGCAATCAGCCCCAGCATTTT
CDR3: CASSQNSISDSNQPQHF

J: TRBJ1-2
D: NA
V: TRBV4-3
size: NA
DNA: TGCGCCAGCAGCCGGAGTCAGGGAAACGATGGCTACACCTTC
CDR3: CASSRSQGNDGYTF

J: TRBJ1-6
D: TRBD1
V: TRBV30
size: once
DNA: TGTGCCTGGAGGCCCACAGGGGGCTGGAATTCACCCCTCCACTTT
CDR3: CAWRPTGGWNSPLHF

J: TRBJ1-6
D: TRBD1
V: TRBV5-6
size: NA
DNA: TGTGCCAGCAGCACAACAGGGGGCGCGAATTCACCCCTCCACTTT
CDR3: CASSTTGGANSPLHF